In its sample, the clone carrying this TCR beta chain was seen a few times. This entry belongs to a study of shared clonotypes between healthy human individuals. Germline V gene lookup returns CDR1 MGHRA and CDR2 YSYEKL. CDR3 length equals 14 residues. Between the trimmed V and J ends, which lost 4 bases and 9 bases, there was a span of 16 bases. Only in-frame clones appear in the TCRdb table, and some are missing; sequencing was by immunoSEQ multiplex PCR. This sample has about 2 million clones, with just under 95% found just once. Naivety among CD8 cells was defined by CD45RO negativity and positive CCR7 selection, thereby excluding terminally differentiated effector memory CD45RA+ cells.

The J gene is TRBJ1-5, the V gene TRBV4-1; no definite D call. This receptor was taken from a man aged 18-30 years in good health. What was sequenced was naive CD8+ T cells sorted from blood. Written as DNA, the CDR3 is TGCGCCAGCAGCCCAGAGTCAGGAGATTGGCCCCAGCATTTT. The encoded protein is CASSPESGDWPQHF.